The following is a T cell receptor beta chain sequence with its context. The data belong to a study of cytomegalovirus exposure and HLA in healthy donors. It was with 60 Vbeta and 13 Jbeta primers that the PCR ran. Data came from immunoSEQ multiplex PCR; TCRdb stores just in-frame clones and leaves some out. The data hold some 160,000 clones, with almost 80% observed a single time. Sample: PBMCs. This sequence was found in a male donor in good health and CMV-seronegative.

Written as DNA, the CDR3 is TGCGCCAGCAGCCCCGGGACACTGAACACTGAAGCTTTCTTT. Translation: CASSPGTLNTEAFF. The chain is built from TRBV5-1 and TRBJ1-1; a possible D gene is TRBD1 (6 bases). CDR1 SGHRS and CDR2 YFSETQ come from the germline V gene. This CDR3 comprises 14 residues. The V gene lost 4 bases and the J gene lost 0 bases, with 10 bases spanning the gap.